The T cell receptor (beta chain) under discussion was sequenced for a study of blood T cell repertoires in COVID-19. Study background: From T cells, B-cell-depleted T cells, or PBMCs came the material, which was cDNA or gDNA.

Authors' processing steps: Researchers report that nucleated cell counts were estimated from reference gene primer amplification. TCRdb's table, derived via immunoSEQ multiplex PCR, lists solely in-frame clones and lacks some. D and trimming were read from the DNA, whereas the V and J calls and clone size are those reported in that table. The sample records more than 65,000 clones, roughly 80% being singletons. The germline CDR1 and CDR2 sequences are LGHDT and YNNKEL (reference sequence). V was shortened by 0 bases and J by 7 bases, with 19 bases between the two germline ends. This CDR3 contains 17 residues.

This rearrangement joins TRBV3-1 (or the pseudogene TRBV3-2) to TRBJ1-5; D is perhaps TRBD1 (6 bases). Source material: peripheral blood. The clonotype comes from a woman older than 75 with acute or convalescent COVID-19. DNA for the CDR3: TGTGCCAGCAGCCAAGAGAGGGGGAAGGGTAGCAGGCAGCCCCAGCATTTT. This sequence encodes CASSQERGKGSRQPQHF.